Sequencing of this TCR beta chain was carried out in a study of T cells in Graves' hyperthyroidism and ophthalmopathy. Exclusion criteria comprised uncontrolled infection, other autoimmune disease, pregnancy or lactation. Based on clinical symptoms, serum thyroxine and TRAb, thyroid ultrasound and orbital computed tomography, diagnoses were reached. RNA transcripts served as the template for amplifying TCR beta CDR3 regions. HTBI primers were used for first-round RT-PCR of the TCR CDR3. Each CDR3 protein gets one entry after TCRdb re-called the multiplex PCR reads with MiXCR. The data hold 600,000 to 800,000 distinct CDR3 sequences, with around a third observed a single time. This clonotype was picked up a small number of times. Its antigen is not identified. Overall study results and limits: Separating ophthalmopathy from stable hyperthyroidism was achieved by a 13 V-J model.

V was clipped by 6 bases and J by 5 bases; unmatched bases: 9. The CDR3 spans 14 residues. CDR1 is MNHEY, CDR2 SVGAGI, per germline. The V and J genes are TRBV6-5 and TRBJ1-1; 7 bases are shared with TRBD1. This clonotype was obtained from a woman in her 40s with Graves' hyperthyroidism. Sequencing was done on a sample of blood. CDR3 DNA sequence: TGTGCCAGCAGCCGAGACAGGGCGAGAACTGAAGCTTTCTTT. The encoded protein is CASSRDRARTEAFF.